The clone carrying this T cell receptor beta chain was observed a few times. What it binds is not known. This sample is drawn from a study of T cells in Graves' hyperthyroidism and ophthalmopathy. The PBMCs were taken from about 10 ml of fresh peripheral blood. Study-level findings and limits: Ophthalmopathy was identified by the model a median approximately 6.4 months ahead of onset. A model of 13 V-J pairs discriminated ophthalmopathy from stable hyperthyroidism.

Trimming removed 4 bases from V and 3 bases from J; junction bases left unmatched: 11. Germline V gives CDR1 SGHRS, CDR2 YFSETQ. The CDR3 is made up of 16 amino acids. Amplified TCR beta CDR3 regions came from RNA transcripts. Initially, a first-round RT-PCR of the TCR CDR3 employed the HTBI primer set. Each CDR3 protein is one row after TCRdb ran MiXCR on the multiplex PCR reads. Of 600,000 to 750,000 distinct CDR3 sequences listed, around a sixth were seen once; the top ten hold 15% to 17%. The clonotype comes from a middle-aged man with Graves' hyperthyroidism. The chain joins TRBV5-1 to TRBJ2-3; 7 bases fit TRBD2. The sample taken for sequencing was blood. The CDR3 DNA sequence: TGCGCCAGCAGCGAGAAGGTCCGCGGGAGTACAGATACGCAGTATTTT. Protein product: CASSEKVRGSTDTQYF.